This TCR beta chain was sequenced in a study of cytomegalovirus exposure and HLA in healthy donors. Study-wide findings and caveats: An analysis was carried out at a later point. It showed that HLA-associated TCR beta chains were more clonally expanded than equally common non-associated chains.

Primers: 60 Vbeta forward and 13 Jbeta reverse. Sequencing was performed with immunoSEQ multiplex PCR; in TCRdb, only in-frame clones are kept and a portion is missing. The sample contains 100,000 to 150,000 clones, 81% of which appear only once. Details on this clone: Its antigen is not known.

The CDR3 has 15 amino acids. Trimming took off 6 bases at V and 6 bases at J, with 15 bases between the two ends. Germline assignment: CDR1 KGHSH and CDR2 LQKENI. Sequenced material: PBMCs. The chain carries TRBV18 and TRBJ1-6; D remains ambiguous. The sequence was obtained from a man aged 18 to 29 in good health and CMV-seropositive. The CDR3 loop is CASSNEVFGNSPLHF. CDR3 sequence (DNA): TGTGCCAGCTCCAACGAGGTTTTCGGTAATTCACCCCTCCACTTT. Together with reference TRBV18 and TRBJ1-6, the CDR3 gives the full variable domain: NAGVMQNPRHLVRRRGQEARLRCSPMKGHSHVYWYRQLPEEGLKFMVYLQKENIIDESGMPKERFSAEFPKEGPSILRIQQVVRGDSAAYFCASSNEVFGNSPLHFGNGTRLTVT.